These 17 T cell receptor beta chains were sequenced from one sample in a study of blood T cell repertoires in COVID-19. Profiling relied on immunoSEQ multiplex PCR, and the TCRdb table lists in-frame clones only, not all of them. Of 100,000 to 150,000 clones listed, 75% to 85% are singletons. Sequenced sample: peripheral blood. The receptor set was obtained from a woman aged 45-65 years with acute or convalescent COVID-19.

The J gene is TRBJ2-2, the V gene TRBV27; 10 nucleotides agree with TRBD2. Germline CDR1 is MNHEY and CDR2 is SMNVEV (reference sequence). With V trimmed by 8 bases and J by 6 bases, 18 bases remained unmatched. The CDR3 runs 18 residues. The CDR3 DNA reads as TGTGCCAGCGGGTCCCGTGGAGTAGCGGGGGGCATTGCCGGGGAGCTGTTTTTT. Residues: CASGSRGVAGGIAGELFF.

This clone was observed a single time. Sequence at one end of the junction differs from germline and may be a read error. This chain uses TRBV6-5 with TRBJ2-6, with D perhaps matching TRBD2 (5 bases). The germline V gene has CDR1 MNHEY and CDR2 SVGAGI. The CDR3 has 12 residues. The CDR3: CGSSGGANVLTF. The CDR3 DNA reads TGTGGCAGCTCGGGAGGGGCCAACGTCCTGACTTTC.

This sequence joins TRBV4-1 and TRBJ2-1; D is perhaps TRBD2 (5 bases). Trimming took 1 base from V and 4 from J, leaving 17 bases between them. Looked up from germline, CDR1 is MGHRA and CDR2 is YSYEKL. This CDR3 comprises 17 residues. The CDR3 DNA follows: TGCGCCAGCAGCCAAGCCCCCACTAGGGCCTCTTACAATGAGCAGTTCTTC. This translates into CASSQAPTRASYNEQFF.

The chain uses TRBV11-2 and TRBJ2-1, with TRBD2 matching 12 bases. J was trimmed by 4 bases and V by 5 bases; bases with no gene match: 9. This CDR3 has 17 amino acids. Germline V gene data show CDR1 as SGHAT and CDR2 as FQNNGV. CDR3 sequence reads: CASSPWVGLAGYNEQFF. CDR3 coding DNA: TGTGCCAGCAGCCCCTGGGTGGGACTAGCGGGTTACAATGAGCAGTTCTTC.

The chain is built from TRBV5-1 and TRBJ2-7; no clear D. Germline-derived CDR1 and CDR2 are SGHRS and YFSETQ. The CDR3 totals 14 residues. V lost 0 bases and J lost 1, with 8 bases in between. In DNA form, the CDR3 reads TGCGCCAGCAGCTTGGGTTGGCAGTCCTACGAGCAGTACTTC. Translating it yields CASSLGWQSYEQYF.

V gene TRBV12-5 combines with J gene TRBJ2-1; 8 nucleotides match TRBD1. With 0 bases clipped from V and 3 bases from J, the junction kept 4 bases outside the gene matches. Looked up from germline, CDR1 is LGHNT and CDR2 is FRNRAP. The CDR3 sequence is 16 residues long. CDR3 sequence (DNA): TGTGCTAGTGGTTTGGTACTTGGACAGGGCTACAATGAGCAGTTCTTC. Translating gives CASGLVLGQGYNEQFF.

The genes are TRBV6-6 and TRBJ2-1; D may be TRBD2 (6 bases). Germline V gives CDR1 MNHNY, CDR2 SVGAGI (reference sequence). V was cut by 0 bases and J by 7 bases, with 13 bases left in between. CDR3 length: 15 residues. The CDR3 region is CASSYSGRRGNEQFF. CDR3 coding DNA: TGTGCCAGCAGTTACTCGGGGAGGCGAGGAAATGAGCAGTTCTTC.

The count of this clone is one. The V call is TRBV10-2, the J call TRBJ2-3; the D gene is possibly TRBD2 (6 bases). Germline V gives CDR1 WSHSY, CDR2 SAAADI. The germline V and J ends were trimmed by 3 bases and 1 base, with 11 bases remaining between them. This CDR3 has 15 amino acids. The CDR3 coding sequence is TGCGCCAGCAGTGAAATAGCGGAAGGCACAGATACGCAGTATTTT. Translation: CASSEIAEGTDTQYF.

The gene calls are TRBV7-2 and TRBJ2-1, with 11 bases matching TRBD2. The trim removed 5 bases at V and 12 bases at J, leaving 3 bases unmatched. The germline CDR1 and CDR2 sequences are SGHTA and FQGNSA. The CDR3 has 12 residues. The CDR3 is CASSPSGGRQFF. DNA for the CDR3: TGTGCCAGCAGCCCTAGCGGGGGGAGGCAGTTCTTC.

The chain carries TRBV7-2 and TRBJ1-5, with TRBD1 matching over 9 bases. The germline gives CDR1 SGHTA, CDR2 FQGNSA. V shed 5 bases and J 9 bases; nucleotides not matched to a gene: 5. This CDR3 is built from 13 residues. CDR3 nucleotide sequence: TGTGCCAGCAGCCAGACAGGGGGGCCGCCCCAGCATTTT. Translation gives CASSQTGGPPQHF.

V and J are TRBV19 and TRBJ2-3, with TRBD1 identical over 8 bases. J was trimmed by 4 bases and V by 2 bases; bases with no gene match: 5. The V gene's germline CDR1 is LNHDA and CDR2 SQIVND (reference sequence). The CDR3 is 15 residues long. The CDR3 region is CASSIWQGAADTQYF. The CDR3 DNA reads TGTGCCAGTAGTATATGGCAGGGGGCCGCAGATACGCAGTATTTT.

This clone was detected only once. V gene TRBV5-1 combines with J gene TRBJ1-1; D remains unclear. The germline V gene encodes CDR1 SGHRS and CDR2 YFSETQ. The CDR3 has 15 residues. V shed 2 bases and J shed 3 bases, with 14 bases lying between them. CDR3 in DNA: TGCGCCAGCAGCTTATTACCCGGGGAGTACACTGAAGCTTTCTTT. This encodes CASSLLPGEYTEAFF. Combining the CDR3 with reference TRBV5-1 and TRBJ1-1 gives the whole variable domain KAGVTQTPRYLIKTRGQQVTLSCSPISGHRSVSWYQQTPGQGLQFLFEYFSETQRNKGNFPGRFSGRQFSNSRSEMNVSTLELGDSALYLCASSLLPGEYTEAFFGQGTRLTVV.

V and J are TRBV6-1 and TRBJ2-1; 9 nucleotides align to TRBD1. The CDR3 runs 17 residues. Germline values: CDR1 MNHNS, CDR2 SASEGT. The J segment lost 3 bases and the V segment lost 2 bases, leaving 8 bases of the junction unmatched. The CDR3 loop is CASSERIGTGSYNEQFF. The CDR3 bases are TGTGCCAGCAGTGAAAGGATCGGGACAGGGAGCTACAATGAGCAGTTCTTC.

The rearrangement uses TRBV28 and TRBJ2-1, with 10 bases lining up with TRBD2. This CDR3 region has 15 residues. Germline V CDR1 and CDR2: MDHEN, SYDVKM. Germline trimming cut 5 bases from V and 4 bases from J; bases unmatched to any gene: 5. The CDR3 sequence: CASSPLAGGYNEQFF. Here the CDR3 DNA reads TGTGCCAGCAGTCCCTTAGCGGGAGGTTACAATGAGCAGTTCTTC.

J is TRBJ2-1 and V is TRBV28, with D perhaps matching TRBD2 (5 bases). V was shortened by 2 bases and J by 0 bases, with 8 bases between the two germline ends. Germline V lookup: CDR1 MDHEN, CDR2 SYDVKM. The CDR3 is 15 amino acids. The CDR3 nucleotides are TGTGCCAGCAGTTTAGGAGCGGCCTCCTACAATGAGCAGTTCTTC. Protein: CASSLGAASYNEQFF.

This rearrangement joins TRBV7-8 to TRBJ2-4; possibly TRBD1 for D (6 bases). V lost 3 bases and J 6 bases, leaving 12 bases between the germline ends. The CDR3 sequence is 14 residues long. Germline CDR1 is SGHVS and CDR2 is FQNEAQ. The DNA of the CDR3 is TGTGCCAGCAGCTTGGTCGAACAGGGAAACATTCAGTACTTC. Translating gives CASSLVEQGNIQYF.

This rearrangement joins TRBV6-6 to TRBJ2-7; D remains ambiguous. Germline V lookup: CDR1 MNHNY, CDR2 SVGAGI (reference sequence). The germline V and J ends were trimmed by 4 bases and 6 bases, with 16 bases remaining between them. The CDR3 spans 14 residues. The CDR3 spells CASSSTSTIGEQYF. CDR3 DNA sequence: TGTGCCAGCAGTTCGACCAGTACTATCGGCGAGCAGTACTTC.